Shown below are 14 T cell receptor beta chains from a single sample sequenced in a study of early T cells in non-severe SARS-CoV-2 infection. TCRdb passed the 5' RACE reads through MiXCR, listing each CDR3 protein once. The repertoire holds approximately 100,000 distinct CDR3 sequences, with roughly 15% as singletons. The sample consisted of whole blood. The receptors shown here come from an adult who was a healthcare worker with PCR-confirmed SARS-CoV-2 infection or an uninfected control (not recorded which).

This clonotype was seen at least ten times. The rearrangement links TRBV19 to TRBJ2-5, with D possibly being TRBD1 (6 bases). CDR1 is LNHDA and CDR2 is SQIVND in the germline V gene (reference sequence). Between the trimmed V and J ends, which lost 7 bases and 4 bases, there was a span of 13 bases. The CDR3 covers 13 residues. The CDR3 reads CASTPDSGETQYF. The CDR3 bases are TGTGCCAGTACCCCGGACAGCGGAGAGACCCAGTACTTC.

This rearrangement joins TRBV29-1 to TRBJ2-2; TRBD1 matches at 7 bases. V was pared by 1 base and J by 4 bases, with 6 bases of the junction left unmatched. This CDR3 region has 15 residues. Looked up from germline, CDR1 is SQVTM and CDR2 is ANQGSEA. CDR3 amino acids: CSVEVRGRSTGELFF. The CDR3 DNA reads as TGCAGCGTTGAAGTGAGGGGGCGAAGCACCGGGGAGCTGTTTTTT.

This clonotype has at least ten counts. The chain uses TRBV6-4 and TRBJ2-3; 11 positions match TRBD2. The germline V gene has CDR1 MRHNA and CDR2 SNTAGT. The V gene end was trimmed by 5 bases and the J gene end by 1 base; junction bases not matched to a gene: 2. The CDR3 extends over 15 amino acids. CDR3 region: CASSPTSGGTDTQYF. As DNA, the CDR3 is TGTGCCAGCAGTCCGACTAGCGGGGGCACAGATACGCAGTATTTT.

The chain combines TRBV20-1 with TRBJ1-1, with D possibly being TRBD1 (6 bases). Germline CDR1 is DFQATT and CDR2 is SNEGSKA (reference sequence). The CDR3 runs 14 residues. Trimming took off 3 bases at V and 4 bases at J, with 15 bases between the two ends. CDR3 in amino acids: CSASPTGGFTEAFF. Written as DNA, the CDR3 is TGCAGTGCTAGCCCGACAGGCGGCTTCACTGAAGCTTTCTTT.

The chain links TRBV24-1 to TRBJ2-2, with 11 bases fitting TRBD1. Per the germline V gene, CDR1 is KGHDR and CDR2 is SFDVKD. The V gene end was trimmed by 1 base and the J gene end by 4 bases; junction bases not matched to a gene: 4. This CDR3 region has 17 residues. The CDR3 bases are TGTGCCACCAGTGATTTCGGGACAGGGGGTCCCACCGGGGAGCTGTTTTTT. Translation: CATSDFGTGGPTGELFF.

The table lists this clonotype with many counts. The chain couples TRBV7-9 to TRBJ2-3; D remains unclear. The CDR3 runs to 14 residues. Between the trimmed V and J ends, which lost 2 bases and 11 bases, there was a span of 17 bases. Germline CDR1 and CDR2: SEHNR and FQNEAQ (reference sequence). The CDR3 DNA follows: TGTGCCAGCAGCTTACCTTTAGAGACCAACGGGCAGTATTTT. This translates into CASSLPLETNGQYF.

This clonotype was counted many times. The chain is built from TRBV15 and TRBJ2-7; possible D gene TRBD1, 6 bases. The CDR3 is 14 amino acids. Trimming stripped 5 bases from V and 11 bases from J, with 22 bases between. The germline V gene encodes CDR1 LNHNV and CDR2 YYDKDF (reference sequence). This CDR3 reads CATSPGTPSPRKYF. The CDR3 DNA is TGTGCCACCAGCCCCGGGACACCTTCCCCCAGGAAGTACTTC.

This clonotype came up a few times. The V and J genes are TRBV10-1 and TRBJ2-7; maybe TRBD1 (5 bases). The germline V gene encodes CDR1 WNHNN and CDR2 SYGVQD (reference sequence). Deletions cut 6 bases from V and 1 base from J, with 19 bases between. The CDR3 extends over 16 amino acids. CDR3 sequence (DNA): TGCGCCAGCAGCCCCTCAACAGGCCGAGATTCCTACGAGCAGTACTTC. This sequence encodes CASSPSTGRDSYEQYF.

This sequence joins TRBV18 and TRBJ1-5; D might be TRBD1 (6 bases). The CDR3 totals 13 residues. The germline V gene encodes CDR1 KGHSH and CDR2 LQKENI. V was cut by 5 bases and J by 6 bases, with 11 bases left in between. The CDR3 is CASSDTGTQPQHF. The CDR3 region has the DNA TGTGCCAGCTCAGATACAGGGACTCAGCCCCAGCATTTT.

There are a few counts of this clonotype. The chain is built from TRBV5-6 and TRBJ2-2; maybe TRBD1 (5 bases). The CDR3 extends over 17 amino acids. CDR1 is SGHDT and CDR2 is YYEEEE in the germline V gene. Trimming left V 1 base short and J 0 bases short, with 13 bases between. In DNA, the CDR3 is TGTGCCAGCAGCTTGTACTCCAGGGCATCGAACACCGGGGAGCTGTTTTTT. Translated: CASSLYSRASNTGELFF. The full variable domain, with the rest looked up from reference TRBV5-6 and TRBJ2-2, is DAGVTQSPTHLIKTRGQQVTLRCSPKSGHDTVSWYQQALGQGPQFIFQYYEEEERQRGNFPDRFSGHQFPNYSSELNVNALLLGDSALYLCASSLYSRASNTGELFFGEGSRLTVL.

This clonotype was picked up many times. The chain joins TRBV28 to TRBJ1-4, with D possibly TRBD1 on 5 matching bases. CDR1 is MDHEN, CDR2 SYDVKM, per germline. The V and J ends lost 6 bases and 0 bases respectively, with 14 bases between them. The CDR3 runs 16 residues. The CDR3 loop is CASSPRDFSTNEKLFF. The CDR3 DNA sequence: TGTGCCAGCAGCCCGCGGGACTTCTCAACTAATGAAAAACTGTTTTTT.

This clonotype was detected many times. The chain has TRBV11-2 and TRBJ2-7; D not certain. Germline V lookup: CDR1 SGHAT, CDR2 FQNNGV. Trimming removed 0 bases at V and 1 base at J, with 10 bases between. This CDR3 contains 15 residues. The CDR3 protein is CASSLDLPVSYEQYF. CDR3 nucleotides: TGTGCCAGCAGCTTAGATCTGCCAGTTTCCTACGAGCAGTACTTC.

The J gene is TRBJ1-1, the V gene TRBV28; D gene uncertain. The CDR3 length is 14 residues. V lost 5 bases and J lost 1, with 11 bases in between. Looked up from germline, CDR1 is MDHEN and CDR2 is SYDVKM. The CDR3 region has the DNA TGTGCCAGCAGTCCCCCCCAGGAGAACACTGAAGCTTTCTTT. This sequence encodes CASSPPQENTEAFF.

This clonotype was counted a few times. The chain recombines TRBV5-1 with TRBJ1-4, with TRBD1 identical over 7 bases. This CDR3 is 14 amino acids long. The germline V gene encodes CDR1 SGHRS and CDR2 YFSETQ. V lost 4 bases, J lost 5 bases, and 5 bases stayed unmatched. CDR3 sequence: CASSEGQRNEKLFF. The CDR3 coding sequence is TGCGCCAGCAGCGAGGGACAGAGGAATGAAAAACTGTTTTTT.